The source of this T cell receptor (beta chain) is a study of T cell responses to AZD1222 COVID-19 vaccine. Whole-study results and caveats: Every sample of the repertoires postdated the peak T cell response.

With 6 bases removed from V and 2 bases from J, the gap between germline ends came to 14 bases. Germline values: CDR1 LGHNT, CDR2 FRNRAP. This CDR3 is 15 amino acids long. Comment on this clone: Its specificity is unknown.

Produced via immunoSEQ multiplex PCR; TCRdb's table is partial and in-frame only. The sample yields about 180,000 clones, 88% seen once. V gene TRBV12-5 combines with J gene TRBJ2-1, with D perhaps matching TRBD2 (6 bases). The TCR originated in an adult in good health. This specimen was peripheral blood, taken on day 0 of AZD1222 vaccination. The CDR3 region has the DNA TGTGCTAGTGGCCCCCCCGGGGGTGCCTACAATGAGCAGTTCTTC. Translating it yields CASGPPGGAYNEQFF.